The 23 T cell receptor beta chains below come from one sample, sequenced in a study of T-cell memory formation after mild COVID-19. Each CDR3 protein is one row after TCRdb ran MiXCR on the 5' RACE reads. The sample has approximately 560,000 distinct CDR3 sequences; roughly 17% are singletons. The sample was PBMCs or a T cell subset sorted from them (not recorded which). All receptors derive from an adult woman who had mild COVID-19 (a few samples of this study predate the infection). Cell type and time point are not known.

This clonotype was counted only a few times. The CDR3 here is CSARAFLAGGSYNEQFF. The CDR3 DNA follows: TGCAGTGCTAGAGCTTTCCTAGCGGGAGGCTCCTACAATGAGCAGTTCTTC. This chain links TRBV20-1 with TRBJ2-1; 11 bases match TRBD2. Trimming at V came to 1 base and at J to 0 bases, leaving 5 bases not matched to a gene. The CDR3 has 17 amino acids. CDR1 is DFQATT, CDR2 SNEGSKA, per germline (reference sequence).

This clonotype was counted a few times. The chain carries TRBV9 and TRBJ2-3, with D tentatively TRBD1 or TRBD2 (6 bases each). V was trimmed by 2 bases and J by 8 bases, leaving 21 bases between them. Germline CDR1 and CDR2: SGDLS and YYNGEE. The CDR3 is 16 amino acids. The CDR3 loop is CASSVQGGTTGGTQYF. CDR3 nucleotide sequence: TGTGCCAGCAGCGTCCAAGGGGGGACGACCGGAGGTACGCAGTATTTT.

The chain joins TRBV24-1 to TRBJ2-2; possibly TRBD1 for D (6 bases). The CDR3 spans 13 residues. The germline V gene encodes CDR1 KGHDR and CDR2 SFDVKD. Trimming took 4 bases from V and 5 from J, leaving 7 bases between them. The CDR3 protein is CATSDGTTGELFF. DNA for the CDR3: TGTGCCACCAGTGACGGGACAACCGGGGAGCTGTTTTTT.

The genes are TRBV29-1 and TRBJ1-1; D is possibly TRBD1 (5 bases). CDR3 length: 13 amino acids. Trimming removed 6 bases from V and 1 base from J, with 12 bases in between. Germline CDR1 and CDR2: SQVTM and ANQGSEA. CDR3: CSVGVGANTEAFF. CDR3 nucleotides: TGCAGCGTAGGGGTCGGTGCGAACACTGAAGCTTTCTTT. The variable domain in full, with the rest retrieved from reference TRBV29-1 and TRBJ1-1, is SAVISQKPSRDICQRGTSLTIQCQVDSQVTMMFWYRQQPGQSLTLIATANQGSEATYESGFVIDKFPISRPNLTFSTLTVSNMSPEDSSIYLCSVGVGANTEAFFGQGTRLTVV.

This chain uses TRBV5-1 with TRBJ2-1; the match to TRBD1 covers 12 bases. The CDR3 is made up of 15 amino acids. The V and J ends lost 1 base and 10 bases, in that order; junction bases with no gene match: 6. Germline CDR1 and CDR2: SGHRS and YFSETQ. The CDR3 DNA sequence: TGCGCCAGCAGCTTGATGGGACAGGGGGCGGGGGAGCAGTTCTTC. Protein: CASSLMGQGAGEQFF.

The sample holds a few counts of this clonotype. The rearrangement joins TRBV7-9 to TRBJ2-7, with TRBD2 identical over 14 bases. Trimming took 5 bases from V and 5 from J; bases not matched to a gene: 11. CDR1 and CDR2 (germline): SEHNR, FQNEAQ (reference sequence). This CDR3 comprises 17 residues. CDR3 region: CASSPGLAGVALDEQYF. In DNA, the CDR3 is TGTGCCAGCAGCCCGGGACTAGCGGGAGTTGCATTGGACGAGCAGTACTTC.

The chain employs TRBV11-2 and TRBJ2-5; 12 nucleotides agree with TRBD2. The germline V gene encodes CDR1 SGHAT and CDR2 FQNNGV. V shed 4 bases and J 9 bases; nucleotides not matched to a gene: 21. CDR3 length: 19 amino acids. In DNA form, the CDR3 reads TGTGCCAGCAGCTCAGCGACATGGCTAGCGGGAGGGCCCGGTTTGGCCCAGTACTTC. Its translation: CASSSATWLAGGPGLAQYF.

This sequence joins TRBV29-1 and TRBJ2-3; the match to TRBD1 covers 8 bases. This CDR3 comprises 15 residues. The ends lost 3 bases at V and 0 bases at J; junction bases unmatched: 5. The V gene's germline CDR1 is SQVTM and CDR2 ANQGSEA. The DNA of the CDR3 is TGCAGCGTTGAGGGACAGGTCACTAGCACAGATACGCAGTATTTT. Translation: CSVEGQVTSTDTQYF.

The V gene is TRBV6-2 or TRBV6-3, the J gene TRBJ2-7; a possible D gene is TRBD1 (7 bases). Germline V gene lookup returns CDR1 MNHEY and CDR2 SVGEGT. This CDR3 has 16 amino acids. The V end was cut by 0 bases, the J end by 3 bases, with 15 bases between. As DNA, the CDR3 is TGTGCCAGCAGTTACTCGAGTCAGGGGGGCTTCTACGAGCAGTACTTC. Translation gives CASSYSSQGGFYEQYF.

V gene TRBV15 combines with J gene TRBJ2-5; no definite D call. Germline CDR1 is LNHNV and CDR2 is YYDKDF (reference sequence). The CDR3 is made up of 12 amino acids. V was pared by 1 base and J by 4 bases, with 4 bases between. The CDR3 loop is CATSRVRETQYF. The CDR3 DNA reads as TGTGCCACCAGCAGAGTGCGAGAGACCCAGTACTTC.

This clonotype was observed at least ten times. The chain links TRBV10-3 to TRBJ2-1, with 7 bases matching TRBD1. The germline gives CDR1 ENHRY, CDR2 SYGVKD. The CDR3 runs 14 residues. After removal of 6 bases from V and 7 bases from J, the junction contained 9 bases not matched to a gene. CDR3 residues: CAISRDSMVNEQFF. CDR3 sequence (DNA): TGTGCCATCAGCCGGGACAGTATGGTAAATGAGCAGTTCTTC.

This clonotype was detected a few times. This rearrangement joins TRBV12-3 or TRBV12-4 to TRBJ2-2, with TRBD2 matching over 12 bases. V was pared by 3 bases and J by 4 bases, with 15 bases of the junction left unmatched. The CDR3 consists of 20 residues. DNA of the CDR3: TGTGCCAGCAGTTTTGCTTTGGGGACTAGCGGGCCGGTAGGCACCGGGGAGCTGTTTTTT. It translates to CASSFALGTSGPVGTGELFF.

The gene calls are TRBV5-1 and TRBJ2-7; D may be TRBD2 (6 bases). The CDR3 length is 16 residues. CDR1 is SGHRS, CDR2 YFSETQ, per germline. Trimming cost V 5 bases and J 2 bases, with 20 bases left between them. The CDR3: CASSPAAGSGTYEQYF. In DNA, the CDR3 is TGCGCCAGCAGTCCCGCTGCGGGGTCAGGTACCTACGAGCAGTACTTC. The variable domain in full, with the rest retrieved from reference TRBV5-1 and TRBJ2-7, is KAGVTQTPRYLIKTRGQQVTLSCSPISGHRSVSWYQQTPGQGLQFLFEYFSETQRNKGNFPGRFSGRQFSNSRSEMNVSTLELGDSALYLCASSPAAGSGTYEQYFGPGTRLTVT.

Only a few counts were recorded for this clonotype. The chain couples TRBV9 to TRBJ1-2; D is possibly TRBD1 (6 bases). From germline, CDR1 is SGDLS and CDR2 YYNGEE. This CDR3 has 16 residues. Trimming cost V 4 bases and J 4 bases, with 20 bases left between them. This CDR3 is CASSPKIQQGGYGYTF. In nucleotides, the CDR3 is TGTGCCAGCAGCCCGAAGATCCAACAGGGTGGCTATGGCTACACCTTC.

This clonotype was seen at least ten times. The DNA for the CDR3 is TGTGCCAGCAGCCCCCCCAGGTTCCAGACCCAAAAAGAGACCCAGTACTTC. This translates into CASSPPRFQTQKETQYF. V gene TRBV7-2 combines with J gene TRBJ2-5, with D uncertain. Germline V gene data show CDR1 as SGHTA and CDR2 as FQGNSA. The length of the CDR3 is 17 residues. Trimming stripped 5 bases from V and 3 bases from J, with 22 bases between.

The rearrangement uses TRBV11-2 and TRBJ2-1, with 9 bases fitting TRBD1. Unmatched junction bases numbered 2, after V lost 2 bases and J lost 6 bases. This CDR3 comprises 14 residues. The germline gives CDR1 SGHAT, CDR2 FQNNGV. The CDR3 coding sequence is TGTGCCAGCAGCTTAACAGGGGGCATCAATGAGCAGTTCTTC. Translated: CASSLTGGINEQFF.

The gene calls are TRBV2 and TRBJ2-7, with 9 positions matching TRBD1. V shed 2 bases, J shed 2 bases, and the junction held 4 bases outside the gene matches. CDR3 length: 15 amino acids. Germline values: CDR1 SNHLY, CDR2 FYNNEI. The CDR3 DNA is TGTGCCAGCAGTGAATGGGACAGGGCGACCTACGAGCAGTACTTC. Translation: CASSEWDRATYEQYF.

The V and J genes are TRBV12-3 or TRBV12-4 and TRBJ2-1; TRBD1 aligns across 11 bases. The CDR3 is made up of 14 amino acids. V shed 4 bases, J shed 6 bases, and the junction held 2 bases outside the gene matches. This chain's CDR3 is CASSWTGGRNEQFF. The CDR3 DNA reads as TGTGCCAGCAGTTGGACAGGGGGCCGCAATGAGCAGTTCTTC.

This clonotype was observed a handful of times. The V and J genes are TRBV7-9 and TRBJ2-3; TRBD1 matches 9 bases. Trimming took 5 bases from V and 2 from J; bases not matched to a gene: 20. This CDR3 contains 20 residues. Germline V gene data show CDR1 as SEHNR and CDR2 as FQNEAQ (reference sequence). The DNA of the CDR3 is TGTGCCAGCAGCCCCCGTCGCCGGGACAGGGAGCGCCAAGACACAGATACGCAGTATTTT. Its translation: CASSPRRRDRERQDTDTQYF.

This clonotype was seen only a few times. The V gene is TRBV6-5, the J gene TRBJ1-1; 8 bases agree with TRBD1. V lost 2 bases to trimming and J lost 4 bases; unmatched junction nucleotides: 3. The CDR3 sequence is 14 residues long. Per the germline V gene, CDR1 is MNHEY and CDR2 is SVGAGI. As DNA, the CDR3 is TGTGCCAGCAGTTACCAGGGGGCGAGCACTGAAGCTTTCTTT. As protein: CASSYQGASTEAFF.

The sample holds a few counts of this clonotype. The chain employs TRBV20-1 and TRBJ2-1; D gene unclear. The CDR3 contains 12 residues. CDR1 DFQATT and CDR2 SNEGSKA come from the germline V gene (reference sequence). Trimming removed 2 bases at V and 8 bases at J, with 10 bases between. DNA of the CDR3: TGCAGTGCTAGACCTTCAAGCGATGAGCAGTTCTTC. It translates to CSARPSSDEQFF.

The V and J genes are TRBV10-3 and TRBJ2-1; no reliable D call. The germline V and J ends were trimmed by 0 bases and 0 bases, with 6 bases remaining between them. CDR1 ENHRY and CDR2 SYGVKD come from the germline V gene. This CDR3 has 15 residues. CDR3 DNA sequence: TGTGCCATCAGTGAGTCCGGGTTCTCCTACAATGAGCAGTTCTTC. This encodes CAISESGFSYNEQFF.

CDR3 bases: TGTGCCAGCAGCTTAGGGACAGGGAACCACGAGCAGTACTTC. It encodes CASSLGTGNHEQYF. This chain connects TRBV7-2 to TRBJ2-7, with 8 bases matching TRBD1. Per the germline V gene, CDR1 is SGHTA and CDR2 is FQGNSA. The CDR3 sequence is 14 residues long. V shed 1 base, J shed 5 bases, and the junction held 4 bases outside the gene matches.